The 3 T cell receptor beta chains reported below all come from one sample, sequenced in a study of T-cell memory formation after mild COVID-19. One entry per CDR3 protein, called by TCRdb with MiXCR from the 5' RACE reads. The sample has about 320,000 distinct CDR3 sequences; roughly an eighth are singletons. The sequencing sample was made of PBMCs or a T cell subset sorted from them (not recorded which). The receptors come from a man aged 18 to 30 who had mild COVID-19 (a few samples of this study predate the infection). Cell type and time point are not known.

This clonotype was seen a handful of times. The V gene is TRBV28, the J gene TRBJ1-2; TRBD1 aligns across 8 bases. The CDR3 spans 13 residues. Trimming removed 5 bases from V and 8 bases from J; junction bases left unmatched: 7. CDR1 is MDHEN, CDR2 SYDVKM, per germline. CDR3: CASSTPTGEGYTF. The DNA of the CDR3 is TGTGCCAGCAGTACCCCGACAGGGGAAGGCTACACCTTC.

This clonotype has a handful of counts. This sequence joins TRBV24-1 and TRBJ2-7, with D possibly TRBD2 on 6 matching bases. This CDR3 is 12 amino acids long. Germline V CDR1 and CDR2: KGHDR, SFDVKD. Trimming removed 9 bases at V and 3 bases at J, with 11 bases between. The CDR3 DNA reads as TGTGCCACCCGCGGGGAGATCTACGAGCAGTACTTC. Translating it yields CATRGEIYEQYF.

This chain joins TRBV18 and TRBJ1-2, with D perhaps TRBD1 (5 bases). In germline, CDR1 is KGHSH, CDR2 LQKENI. The CDR3 extends over 14 amino acids. Trimming cost V 3 bases and J 8 bases, with 16 bases left between them. CDR3 coding DNA: TGTGCCAGCTCACCCCAGGGCCCCAATGGGGGCTACACCTTC. The encoded protein is CASSPQGPNGGYTF. Based on the CDR3 plus reference TRBV18 and TRBJ1-2, the full variable domain is NAGVMQNPRHLVRRRGQEARLRCSPMKGHSHVYWYRQLPEEGLKFMVYLQKENIIDESGMPKERFSAEFPKEGPSILRIQQVVRGDSAAYFCASSPQGPNGGYTFGSGTRLTVV.